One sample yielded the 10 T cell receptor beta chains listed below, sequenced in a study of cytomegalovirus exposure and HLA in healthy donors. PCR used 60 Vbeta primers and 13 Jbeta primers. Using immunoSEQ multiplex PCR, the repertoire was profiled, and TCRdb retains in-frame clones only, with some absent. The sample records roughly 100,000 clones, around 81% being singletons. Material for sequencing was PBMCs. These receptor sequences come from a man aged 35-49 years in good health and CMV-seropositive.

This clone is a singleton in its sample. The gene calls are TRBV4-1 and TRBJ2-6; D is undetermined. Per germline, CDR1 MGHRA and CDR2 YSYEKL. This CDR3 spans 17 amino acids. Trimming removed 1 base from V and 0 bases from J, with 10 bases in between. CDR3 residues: CASSQGSFSSGANVLTF. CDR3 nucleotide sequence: TGCGCCAGCAGCCAAGGGTCTTTCAGCTCTGGGGCCAACGTCCTGACTTTC.

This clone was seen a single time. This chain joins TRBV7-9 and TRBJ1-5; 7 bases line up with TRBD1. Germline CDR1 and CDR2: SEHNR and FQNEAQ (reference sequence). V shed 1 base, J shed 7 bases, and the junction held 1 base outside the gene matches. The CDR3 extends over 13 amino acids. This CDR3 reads CASSLDRGQPQHF. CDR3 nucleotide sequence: TGTGCCAGCAGCTTAGACAGGGGCCAGCCCCAGCATTTT.

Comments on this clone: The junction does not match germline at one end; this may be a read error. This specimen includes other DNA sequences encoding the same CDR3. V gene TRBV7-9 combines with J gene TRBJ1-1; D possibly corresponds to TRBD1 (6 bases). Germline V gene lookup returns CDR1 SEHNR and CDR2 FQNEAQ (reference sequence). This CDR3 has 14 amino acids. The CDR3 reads CASSLRGSYTEAFF. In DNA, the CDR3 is TGTGCTAGCAGCTTAAGGGGGAGCTACACTGAAGCTTTCTTT.

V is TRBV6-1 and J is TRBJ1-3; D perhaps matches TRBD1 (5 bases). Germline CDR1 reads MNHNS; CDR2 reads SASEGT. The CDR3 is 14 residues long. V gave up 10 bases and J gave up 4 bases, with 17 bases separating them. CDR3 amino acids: CATLWGGTGNTIYF. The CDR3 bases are TGTGCCACCCTTTGGGGAGGGACGGGAAACACCATATATTTT.

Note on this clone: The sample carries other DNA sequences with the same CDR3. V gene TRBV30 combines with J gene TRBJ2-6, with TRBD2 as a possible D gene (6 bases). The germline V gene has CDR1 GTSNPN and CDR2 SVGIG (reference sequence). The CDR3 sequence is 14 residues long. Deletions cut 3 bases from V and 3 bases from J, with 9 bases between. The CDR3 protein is CAWSRGGGANVLTF. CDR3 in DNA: TGTGCCTGGAGCCGGGGAGGTGGGGCCAACGTCCTGACTTTC.

CDR3 bases: TGTGCCAGCAGTTTTCAACAGGGGATCTTATGGTATGGCTACACCTTC. Its translation is CASSFQQGILWYGYTF. This chain connects TRBV28 to TRBJ1-2; 7 bases agree with TRBD1. Unmatched junction bases numbered 12, after V lost 3 bases and J lost 5 bases. Germline V gene sequence: CDR1 MDHEN, CDR2 SYDVKM. The CDR3 sequence is 16 residues long.

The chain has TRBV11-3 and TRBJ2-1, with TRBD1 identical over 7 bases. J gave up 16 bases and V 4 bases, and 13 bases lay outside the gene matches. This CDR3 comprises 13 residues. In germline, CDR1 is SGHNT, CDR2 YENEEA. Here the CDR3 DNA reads TGTGCCAGCAGCTACCGCCAGGGACAGCCCCTATTCTTC. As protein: CASSYRQGQPLFF.

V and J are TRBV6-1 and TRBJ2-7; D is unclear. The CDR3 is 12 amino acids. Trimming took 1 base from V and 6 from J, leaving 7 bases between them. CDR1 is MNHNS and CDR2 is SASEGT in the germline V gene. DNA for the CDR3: TGTGCCAGCAGTGAAGTGTCCAGCGAGCAGTACTTC. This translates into CASSEVSSEQYF.

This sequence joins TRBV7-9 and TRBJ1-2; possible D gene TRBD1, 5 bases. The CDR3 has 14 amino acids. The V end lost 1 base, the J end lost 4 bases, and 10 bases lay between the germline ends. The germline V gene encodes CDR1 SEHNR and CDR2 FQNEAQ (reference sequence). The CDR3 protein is CASSLDLGPYGYTF. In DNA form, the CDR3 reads TGTGCCAGCAGCTTAGATCTGGGGCCCTATGGCTACACCTTC.

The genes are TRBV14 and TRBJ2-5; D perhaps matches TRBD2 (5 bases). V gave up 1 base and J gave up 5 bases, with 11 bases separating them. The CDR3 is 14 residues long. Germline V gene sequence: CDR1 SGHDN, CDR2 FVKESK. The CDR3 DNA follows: TGTGCCAGCAGCCAAGCGGGGATGGGGGAGACCCAGTACTTC. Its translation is CASSQAGMGETQYF.